This T cell receptor beta chain was observed in a study of T-cell reconstitution after alpha-beta-depleted transplantation in children. CDR3 length equals 14 residues. Trimming took 5 bases from V and 5 from J, leaving 16 bases between them. Germline CDR1 and CDR2: SGHRS and YFSETQ. During its preparation, the TCRbeta library received unique molecular identifiers. TCRdb fed the PCR reads into MiXCR, producing one record per CDR3 protein. Of about 400,000 distinct CDR3 sequences listed, roughly 13% were seen once; the top ten hold around 4%. This clonotype turned up a few times. The chain links TRBV5-1 to TRBJ2-5; perhaps TRBD1 as D (6 bases). The material sequenced was PBMCs, taken from the stem cell graft. The receptor was derived from a human donor who donated a stem cell graft to a child with Fanconi anemia. This CDR3 is CASRRDTGEETQYF. The CDR3 nucleotides read TGCGCCAGCAGAAGGGACACCGGTGAGGAGACCCAGTACTTC.